The 17 T cell receptor beta chains listed next were all sequenced from one sample in a study of regulatory T cells in long-lasting Graves disease. HTBI primers from iRepertoire and Arm-PCR of CDR3 regions yielded the TCR beta libraries. Via MiXCR, TCRdb re-called the multiplex PCR reads, giving one row per CDR3 protein. Of hundreds of thousands of distinct CDR3 sequences listed, around 20% were seen once; the top ten hold 29%. Time point reported: persistent/refractory GD, antithyroid drugs over 5 years with positive TRAb. The TCR library was prepared using RNA isolated from PBMCs. Sequences were derived from peripheral blood mononuclear cells (PBMCs), sampled when the disease was refractory, from a patient treated with antithyroid drugs. The receptor source for this set is a female donor with Graves disease.

In this sample, this clonotype turned up a few times. This chain uses TRBV5-6 with TRBJ2-7; weak D call: TRBD2 (5 bases). V was clipped by 5 bases and J by 1 base, with 16 bases between them. This CDR3 region has 15 residues. Germline-derived CDR1 and CDR2 are SGHDT and YYEEEE. CDR3 bases: TGTGCCAGCAGTTTACTTAGCGAGTATTCCTACGAGCAGTACTTC. Protein: CASSLLSEYSYEQYF.

This clonotype turned up a few times. CDR3 in amino acids: CASSPRGVGANVLTF. The CDR3 DNA reads as TGTGCCAGTAGCCCGAGGGGGGTTGGGGCCAACGTCCTGACTTTC. The chain employs TRBV19 and TRBJ2-6; D is tentatively TRBD1 or TRBD2 (6 bases each). Per the germline V gene, CDR1 is LNHDA and CDR2 is SQIVND (reference sequence). Trimming stripped 6 bases from V and 3 bases from J, with 12 bases between. CDR3 size: 15 residues.

There are many counts of this clonotype. V gene TRBV11-2 combines with J gene TRBJ1-1; D ambiguous. Germline V gene data show CDR1 as SGHAT and CDR2 as FQNNGV. The V and J ends lost 3 bases and 4 bases respectively, with 12 bases between them. The CDR3 spans 14 residues. DNA of the CDR3: TGTGCCAGCAGCTTTTCCCTCAGACCCACTGAAGCTTTCTTT. It codes for CASSFSLRPTEAFF.

The rearrangement links TRBV5-6 to TRBJ2-5; 11 nucleotides match TRBD2. The CDR3 length is 14 residues. CDR1 is SGHDT and CDR2 is YYEEEE in the germline V gene. The trim removed 0 bases at V and 8 bases at J, leaving 3 bases unmatched. For the CDR3, the DNA is TGTGCCAGCAGCTTGGATACTAGCGGGGGAACCCAGTACTTC. Encoded protein: CASSLDTSGGTQYF.

This clonotype came up many times. This chain connects TRBV7-9 to TRBJ1-2; D gene ambiguous. This CDR3 has 12 residues. CDR1 is SEHNR and CDR2 is FQNEAQ in the germline V gene (reference sequence). V was cut by 10 bases and J by 0 bases, with 9 bases left in between. The CDR3 spells CANWDTNYGYTF. CDR3 nucleotide sequence: TGTGCCAACTGGGATACTAACTATGGCTACACCTTC.

A single count supports this clonotype. It may be a read error: a sequence one base away is much more abundant. The chain employs TRBV7-8 and TRBJ2-5; D is uncertain. Between the trimmed V and J ends, which lost 5 bases and 0 bases, there was a span of 16 bases. The CDR3 covers 16 residues. Germline loops: CDR1 SGHVS, CDR2 FQNEAQ. The CDR3: CASSPDLRIYQETQYF. The CDR3 DNA is TGTGCCAGCAGCCCAGACCTACGAATCTACCAAGAGACCCAGTACTTC.

About this clonotype itself: A much bigger clone sits one base away, suggesting this may be a read error. The gene calls are TRBV12-3 or TRBV12-4 and TRBJ2-2, with D perhaps given as TRBD1 or TRBD2 (5 bases each). V dropped 6 bases and J dropped 4 bases, with 15 bases sitting between them. This CDR3 comprises 15 residues. The CDR3 DNA is TGTGCCAGCAGACCCGGGACCCAGAGCACCGGGGAGCTGTTTTTT. Translating it yields CASRPGTQSTGELFF.

CDR3 sequence reads: CARKTGVRWSYEQYF. The CDR3 DNA reads as TGCGCCAGGAAGACAGGGGTTCGTTGGTCCTACGAGCAGTACTTC. The chain has TRBV5-1 and TRBJ2-7; 8 bases are shared with TRBD1. Germline V gene sequence: CDR1 SGHRS, CDR2 YFSETQ. The CDR3 consists of 15 residues. With V trimmed by 8 bases and J by 1 base, 11 bases remained unmatched.

In its sample, this clonotype was seen many times. The J gene is TRBJ2-5, the V gene TRBV29-1, with D possibly TRBD1 on 5 matching bases. V gave up 7 bases and J gave up 1 base, with 10 bases separating them. In germline, CDR1 is SQVTM, CDR2 ANQGSEA. The CDR3 contains 12 residues. The CDR3 loop is CSGWTLQETQYF. The CDR3 nucleotides read TGCAGCGGCTGGACACTCCAAGAGACCCAGTACTTC.

Ten or more counts support this clonotype. The V gene is TRBV29-1, the J gene TRBJ2-7; weak D call: TRBD2 (6 bases). The CDR3 covers 16 residues. In germline, CDR1 is SQVTM, CDR2 ANQGSEA. V lost 5 bases to trimming and J lost 0 bases, with 20 bases between them. This chain's CDR3 is CSVLAPGAQSSYEQYF. CDR3 nucleotides: TGCAGCGTTTTGGCGCCGGGAGCCCAGAGCTCCTACGAGCAGTACTTC.

This clonotype was found many times. The rearrangement uses TRBV27 and TRBJ1-1, with 7 bases matching TRBD1. With V trimmed by 8 bases and J by 0 bases, 3 bases remained unmatched. This CDR3 is built from 13 residues. The germline V gene encodes CDR1 MNHEY and CDR2 SMNVEV (reference sequence). In nucleotides, the CDR3 is TGTGCCAGCGGGGACAGTTTGAACACTGAAGCTTTCTTT. Its protein is CASGDSLNTEAFF.

With respect to this clonotype: With a much larger clone just one base away, this may be a read error. The rearrangement links TRBV29-1 to TRBJ1-1, with unresolved D. The V end was cut by 1 base, the J end by 4 bases, with 13 bases between. The CDR3 runs 14 residues. Germline V gene sequence: CDR1 SQVTM, CDR2 ANQGSEA. As DNA, the CDR3 is TGCAGCGTTGAAGCTCCCCGACATAGCACTGAAGCTTTCTTT. This codes for CSVEAPRHSTEAFF.

This clonotype was counted at least ten times. The gene calls are TRBV5-1 and TRBJ1-2; D may be TRBD1 (5 bases). Trimming cost V 0 bases and J 0 bases, with 12 bases left between them. The CDR3 has 16 amino acids. The germline V gene has CDR1 SGHRS and CDR2 YFSETQ. The CDR3 sequence is CASSLASRQTNYGYTF. CDR3 DNA: TGCGCCAGCAGCTTGGCCAGTCGACAGACTAACTATGGCTACACCTTC.

This clonotype appeared a few times. This sequence joins TRBV7-8 and TRBJ2-2; D may be TRBD2 (5 bases). Deletions cut 5 bases from V and 3 bases from J, with 10 bases between. In germline, CDR1 is SGHVS, CDR2 FQNEAQ. The CDR3 has 14 residues. In DNA, the CDR3 is TGTGCCAGCAGCCCGACTACCTACACCGGGGAGCTGTTTTTT. Protein product: CASSPTTYTGELFF.

V and J are TRBV3-1 and TRBJ1-4; D is ambiguous. The V end lost 3 bases, the J end lost 8 bases, and 7 bases lay between the germline ends. Germline-derived CDR1 and CDR2 are LGHDT and YNNKEL (reference sequence). The CDR3 is 12 amino acids. The CDR3 bases are TGTGCCAGCAGCCAGGGCTTCGAAAAACTGTTTTTT. It specifies CASSQGFEKLFF.

The chain employs TRBV19 and TRBJ2-4, with 10 positions matching TRBD1. V was pared by 4 bases and J by 1 base, with 7 bases of the junction left unmatched. Germline V gene lookup returns CDR1 LNHDA and CDR2 SQIVND (reference sequence). CDR3 length equals 17 residues. The CDR3 bases are TGTGCCAGTAGTAAAACAGGGACAGGGGAGGCCAAAAACATTCAGTACTTC. Its translation is CASSKTGTGEAKNIQYF.

The sample holds many counts of this clonotype. V and J are TRBV30 and TRBJ2-5; D is possibly TRBD2 (6 bases). The CDR3 runs 18 residues. The germline V gene encodes CDR1 GTSNPN and CDR2 SVGIG (reference sequence). Trimming cost V 2 bases and J 0 bases, with 22 bases left between them. CDR3: CAWSSGRDYLSYQETQYF. In DNA, the CDR3 is TGTGCCTGGAGTTCCGGGAGAGACTATTTATCGTACCAAGAGACCCAGTACTTC.